This TCR beta chain derives from a study of cytomegalovirus exposure and HLA in healthy donors. V was pared by 4 bases and J by 3 bases, with 3 bases of the junction left unmatched. Germline V gene data show CDR1 as SGDLS and CDR2 as YYNGEE. The CDR3 covers 13 residues. PCR primers comprised 60 Vbeta and 13 Jbeta primers. Only in-frame clones appear in the TCRdb table, and some are missing; sequencing was by immunoSEQ multiplex PCR. The table includes fewer than 250,000 clones, roughly four fifths detected once. This chain joins TRBV9 and TRBJ1-2, with 7 bases lining up with TRBD1. This TCR was recovered from a woman between 50 and 59 years old in good health and CMV-seropositive. The material sequenced was PBMCs. CDR3 amino acids: CASSPGTDYGYTF. The DNA of the CDR3 is TGTGCCAGCAGCCCCGGGACAGACTATGGCTACACCTTC.